Below, 22 T cell receptor beta chains from the same sample are listed, as sequenced in a study of blood T cell repertoires in COVID-19. Clones were read by immunoSEQ multiplex PCR, and TCRdb kept only the in-frame ones, dropping some. The data hold about 130,000 clones, with roughly four fifths observed a single time. Sequenced material: peripheral blood. These receptors originate from a man aged 25-45 years with COVID-19, enrolled during active disease.

This clone was counted a single time. The chain recombines TRBV12-5 with TRBJ2-1, with 11 nucleotides matching TRBD1. This CDR3 region has 15 residues. The germline CDR1 and CDR2 sequences are LGHNT and FRNRAP. Unmatched junction bases numbered 5, after V lost 3 bases and J lost 7 bases. The CDR3 protein is CASGFGTGGYNEQFF. CDR3 sequence (DNA): TGTGCTAGTGGTTTTGGGACAGGGGGGTATAATGAGCAGTTCTTC.

This chain joins TRBV9 and TRBJ1-1; no definite D call. This CDR3 has 12 amino acids. Trimming stripped 3 bases from V and 4 bases from J, with 7 bases between. Per germline, CDR1 SGDLS and CDR2 YYNGEE. CDR3 sequence: CASSAGGTEAFF. The CDR3 DNA reads as TGTGCCAGCAGCGCTGGAGGCACTGAAGCTTTCTTT.

J is TRBJ1-3 and V is TRBV29-1; 7 bases align to TRBD1. Germline CDR1 is SQVTM and CDR2 is ANQGSEA. The CDR3 covers 14 residues. Losses at the gene ends were 6 bases for V and 0 bases for J; bases not matched to a gene: 5. The CDR3, as DNA: TGCAGCGTCGCCGACAGGGACTCTGGAAACACCATATATTTT. It is translated as CSVADRDSGNTIYF. The full variable domain, completed using reference TRBV29-1 and TRBJ1-3, is SAVISQKPSRDICQRGTSLTIQCQVDSQVTMMFWYRQQPGQSLTLIATANQGSEATYESGFVIDKFPISRPNLTFSTLTVSNMSPEDSSIYLCSVADRDSGNTIYFGEGSWLTVV.

J is TRBJ1-5 and V is TRBV6-1; D gene unclear. The CDR3 consists of 12 residues. Deletions cut 2 bases from V and 6 bases from J, with 5 bases between. Germline values: CDR1 MNHNS, CDR2 SASEGT. The CDR3, as DNA: TGTGCCAGCAGTGAATATCCTCAGCCCCAGCATTTT. Translation: CASSEYPQPQHF.

This chain joins TRBV30 and TRBJ1-2; D is unresolved. The V gene's germline CDR1 is GTSNPN and CDR2 SVGIG (reference sequence). The CDR3 is 13 amino acids. V lost 2 bases, J lost 6 bases, and 13 bases lay in between. The CDR3 DNA is TGTGCCTGGAGTACGAGCTCCGGTAATGGCTACACCTTC. This translates into CAWSTSSGNGYTF.

This chain uses TRBV6-2 or TRBV6-3 with TRBJ2-7, with no clear D. V was trimmed by 5 bases and J by 4 bases, leaving 9 bases between them. CDR1 and CDR2 (germline): MNHEY, SVGEGT. The CDR3 has 12 residues. The CDR3 region is CASSDNRYEQYF. In DNA form, the CDR3 reads TGTGCCAGCAGTGATAATAGATACGAGCAGTACTTC.

V and J are TRBV12-3 or TRBV12-4 and TRBJ2-7, with D possibly TRBD1 on 6 matching bases. This CDR3 is built from 13 residues. The V and J ends lost 3 bases and 5 bases respectively, with 11 bases between them. Written as DNA, the CDR3 is TGTGCCAGCAGTTTGTACAGGGCAAACGAGCAGTACTTC. This gives the protein CASSLYRANEQYF.

This chain joins TRBV12-5 and TRBJ1-2, with 7 bases fitting TRBD1. This CDR3 is built from 16 residues. The ends lost 6 bases at V and 5 bases at J; junction bases unmatched: 15. Germline V gene sequence: CDR1 LGHNT, CDR2 FRNRAP. CDR3 protein: CASGELPTGTFYGYTF. As DNA, the CDR3 is TGTGCTAGTGGGGAGCTGCCGACAGGGACGTTTTATGGCTACACCTTC.

This chain connects TRBV28 to TRBJ2-3, with 10 bases aligning to TRBD2. V dropped 6 bases and J dropped 6; count of bases not matched to a gene: 15. The CDR3 totals 17 residues. Germline lookup yields CDR1 MDHEN and CDR2 SYDVKM. CDR3 bases: TGTGCCAGCAGCCAACCCCACCAGCGGGAGGGCCGTGATACGCAGTATTTT. The encoded protein is CASSQPHQREGRDTQYF.

The chain recombines TRBV28 with TRBJ2-7, with 9 bases aligning to TRBD2. CDR1 MDHEN and CDR2 SYDVKM come from the germline V gene. The junction had 10 bases not matched to a gene; V was cut back by 3 bases and J by 7 bases. The CDR3 covers 15 residues. CDR3 DNA sequence: TGTGCCAGCAGTTTCTTGCCTAGCGGGACGTTTGAGCAGTACTTC. It codes for CASSFLPSGTFEQYF. Looking up the rest from reference TRBV28 and TRBJ2-7 gives the full variable domain: DVKVTQSSRYLVKRTGEKVFLECVQDMDHENMFWYRQDPGLGLRLIYFSYDVKMKEKGDIPEGYSVSREKKERFSLILESASTNQTSMYLCASSFLPSGTFEQYFGPGTRLTVT.

The chain uses TRBV27 and TRBJ1-3; 8 nucleotides line up with TRBD1. CDR1 and CDR2 from the germline V gene are MNHEY and SMNVEV (reference sequence). V shed 8 bases, J shed 2 bases, and the junction held 2 bases outside the gene matches. The CDR3 covers 13 residues. This CDR3 reads CASQGATGNTIYF. The CDR3 DNA follows: TGTGCCAGCCAGGGGGCTACTGGAAACACCATATATTTT.

This clone was detected once. The chain uses TRBV11-3 and TRBJ1-1, with D maybe TRBD1 (5 bases). Trimming took 5 bases from V and 3 from J, leaving 13 bases between them. The CDR3 is 14 residues long. Germline V gene lookup returns CDR1 SGHNT and CDR2 YENEEA. The DNA for the CDR3 is TGTGCCAGCAGCCAAATCACAGGTCACACTGAAGCTTTCTTT. It translates to CASSQITGHTEAFF.

The chain carries TRBV24-1 and TRBJ2-1; possible D gene TRBD1, 5 bases. The V end was cut by 3 bases, the J end by 10 bases, with 12 bases between. The CDR3 contains 13 residues. Germline V gives CDR1 KGHDR, CDR2 SFDVKD. CDR3 sequence (DNA): TGTGCCACCAGTGATCCAGGGCGGTGGGAGCAGTTCTTC. Amino acids: CATSDPGRWEQFF.

The chain links TRBV10-3 to TRBJ2-3; TRBD2 matches 12 bases. The ends lost 4 bases at V and 5 bases at J; junction bases unmatched: 13. CDR3 length: 18 amino acids. Germline CDR1 and CDR2: ENHRY and SYGVKD. CDR3 nucleotides: TGTGCCATCAGTGGGTCCTTAAGGACTAGCGGGAATAGAGATACGCAGTATTTT. It specifies CAISGSLRTSGNRDTQYF.

The genes are TRBV9 and TRBJ1-2, with 8 bases aligning to TRBD1. Trimming took 1 base from V and 8 from J; bases not matched to a gene: 4. This CDR3 comprises 13 residues. From germline, CDR1 is SGDLS and CDR2 YYNGEE. Here the CDR3 DNA reads TGTGCCAGCAGCGTAACGACAGGGGAAGGCTACACCTTC. It yields the protein CASSVTTGEGYTF.

J is TRBJ2-1 and V is TRBV5-5; TRBD1 matches 7 bases. Germline loops: CDR1 SGHKS, CDR2 YYEKEE (reference sequence). CDR3 length: 15 residues. With 4 bases clipped from V and 5 bases from J, the junction kept 9 bases outside the gene matches. The CDR3 is CASSLDRLADNEQFF. In DNA form, the CDR3 reads TGTGCCAGCAGCCTGGACAGGTTGGCGGACAATGAGCAGTTCTTC.

There are a few counts of this clone. The genes are TRBV27 and TRBJ2-1; weak D call: TRBD2 (5 bases). The V and J ends lost 6 bases and 1 base respectively, with 13 bases between them. This CDR3 comprises 15 residues. Germline values: CDR1 MNHEY, CDR2 SMNVEV (reference sequence). The CDR3 DNA reads TGTGCCAGCAGCTACGGACTGAATTCCTACAATGAGCAGTTCTTC. This encodes CASSYGLNSYNEQFF.

As DNA, the CDR3 is TGTGCCAGCAGCTTCGGGACAGCCAACACTGAAGCTTTCTTT. It encodes CASSFGTANTEAFF. The V gene is TRBV7-8, the J gene TRBJ1-1; 7 bases line up with TRBD1. The CDR3 totals 14 residues. J was trimmed by 2 bases and V by 3 bases; bases with no gene match: 3. From germline, CDR1 is SGHVS and CDR2 FQNEAQ.

This chain joins TRBV4-2 and TRBJ2-1; no firm D call. V was pared by 4 bases and J by 0 bases, with 28 bases between. This CDR3 region has 21 residues. From germline, CDR1 is LGHNA and CDR2 YNFKEQ. For the CDR3, the DNA is TGTGCCAGCAGCCCCATTGGCGGAGTTTCCTTTATTTTTAGCTCCTACAATGAGCAGTTCTTC. Translating it yields CASSPIGGVSFIFSSYNEQFF.

The gene calls are TRBV10-3 and TRBJ2-1, with a weak D call TRBD2 (6 bases). V dropped 2 bases and J dropped 7 bases, with 9 bases sitting between them. The CDR3 covers 13 residues. Germline values: CDR1 ENHRY, CDR2 SYGVKD. As DNA, the CDR3 is TGTGCCATCAGTGAGGCGGGACGGAATGAGCAGTTCTTC. Amino acids: CAISEAGRNEQFF.

The rearrangement joins TRBV5-1 to TRBJ2-1; TRBD1 aligns across 9 bases. The ends lost 3 bases at V and 3 bases at J; junction bases unmatched: 4. The CDR3 length is 15 residues. Germline values: CDR1 SGHRS, CDR2 YFSETQ. CDR3 DNA sequence: TGCGCCAGCAGCTCCCGGGACAGGGTCTACAATGAGCAGTTCTTC. Translated, it gives CASSSRDRVYNEQFF.

V usage is TRBV5-1 and J usage is TRBJ1-1, with 7 positions matching TRBD1. The CDR3 length is 15 residues. V trimming: 6 bases; J trimming: 5 bases; junction bases outside the gene matches: 13. CDR1 and CDR2 from the germline V gene are SGHRS and YFSETQ. The CDR3 bases are TGCGCCAGCAACCAAGATGGACAGGCCGCGACTGAAGCTTTCTTT. Its translation: CASNQDGQAATEAFF. Supplemented by reference TRBV5-1 and TRBJ1-1, the full variable domain reads KAGVTQTPRYLIKTRGQQVTLSCSPISGHRSVSWYQQTPGQGLQFLFEYFSETQRNKGNFPGRFSGRQFSNSRSEMNVSTLELGDSALYLCASNQDGQAATEAFFGQGTRLTVV.